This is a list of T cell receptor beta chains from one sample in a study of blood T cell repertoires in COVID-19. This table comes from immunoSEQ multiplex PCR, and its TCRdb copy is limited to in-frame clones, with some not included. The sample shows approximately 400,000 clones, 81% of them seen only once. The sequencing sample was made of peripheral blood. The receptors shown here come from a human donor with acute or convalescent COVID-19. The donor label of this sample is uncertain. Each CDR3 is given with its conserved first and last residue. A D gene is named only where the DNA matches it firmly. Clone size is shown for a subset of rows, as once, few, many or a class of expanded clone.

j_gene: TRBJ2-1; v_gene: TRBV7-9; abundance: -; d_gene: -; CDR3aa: CASSLSGGSYNEQFF; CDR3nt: TGTGCCAGCAGCCTTAGCGGAGGTTCCTACAATGAGCAGTTCTTC
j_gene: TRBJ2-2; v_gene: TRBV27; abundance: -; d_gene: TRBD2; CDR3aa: CASSLSNIAGGTGELFF; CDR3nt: TGTGCCAGCAGTTTATCGAACATAGCGGGGGGCACCGGGGAGCTGTTTTTT
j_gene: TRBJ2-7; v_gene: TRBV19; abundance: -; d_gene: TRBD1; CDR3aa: CASSIATTGAHEQYF; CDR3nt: TGTGCCAGTAGTATAGCAACGACAGGGGCGCACGAGCAGTACTTC
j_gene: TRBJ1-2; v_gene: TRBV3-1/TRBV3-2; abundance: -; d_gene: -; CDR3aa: CASSPEGRNYGYTF; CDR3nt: TGTGCCAGCAGCCCCGAAGGGAGGAACTATGGCTACACCTTC
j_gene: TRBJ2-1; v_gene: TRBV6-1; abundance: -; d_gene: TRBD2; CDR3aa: CASSDLLAGRTYNEQFF; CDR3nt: TGTGCCAGCAGTGACCTACTAGCGGGAAGGACCTACAATGAGCAGTTCTTC
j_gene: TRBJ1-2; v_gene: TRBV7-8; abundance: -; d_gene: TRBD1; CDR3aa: CASSIGQVPTNYGYTF; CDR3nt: TGTGCCAGCAGCATTGGACAGGTCCCAACTAACTATGGCTACACCTTC
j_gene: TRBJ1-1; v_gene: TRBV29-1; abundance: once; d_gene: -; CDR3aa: CSALTGNTEAFF; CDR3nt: TGCAGCGCCCTGACGGGGAACACTGAAGCTTTCTTT
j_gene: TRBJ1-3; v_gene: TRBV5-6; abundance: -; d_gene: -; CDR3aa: CASSFEGRTGNTIYF; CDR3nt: TGTGCCAGCAGCTTTGAGGGTAGGACTGGAAACACCATATATTTT
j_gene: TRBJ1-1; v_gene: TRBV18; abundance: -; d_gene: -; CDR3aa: CASSPHSVNRATPNTEAFF; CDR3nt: TGTGCCAGCTCACCGCACTCGGTCAACAGGGCTACGCCGAACACTGAAGCTTTCTTT
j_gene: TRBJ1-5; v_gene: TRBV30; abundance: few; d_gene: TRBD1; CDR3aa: CAWSQGALNQPQHF; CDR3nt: TGTGCCTGGAGTCAGGGGGCCTTAAATCAGCCCCAGCATTTT
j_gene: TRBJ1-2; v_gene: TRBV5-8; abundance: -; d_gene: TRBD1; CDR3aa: CASSVYRGPWLF; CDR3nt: TGTGCCAGCAGCGTATACAGGGGGCCCTGGCTTTTC
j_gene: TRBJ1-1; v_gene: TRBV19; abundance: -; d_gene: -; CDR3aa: CASSISYTEAFF; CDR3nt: TGTGCCAGTAGTATATCATACACTGAAGCTTTCTTT
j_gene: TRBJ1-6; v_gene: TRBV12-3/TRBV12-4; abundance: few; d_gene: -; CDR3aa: CASNTEGNSPLHF; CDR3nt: TGTGCCAGCAACACAGAGGGCAATTCACCCCTCCACTTT
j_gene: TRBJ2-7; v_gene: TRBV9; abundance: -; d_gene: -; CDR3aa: CASSETATPRSEQYF; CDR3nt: TGTGCCAGCAGCGAAACCGCGACTCCCCGCTCCGAGCAGTACTTC
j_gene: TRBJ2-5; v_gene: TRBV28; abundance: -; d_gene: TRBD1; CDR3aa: CASSNPVGTVKETQYF; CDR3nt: TGTGCCAGCAGTAACCCCGTGGGGACAGTTAAAGAGACCCAGTACTTC
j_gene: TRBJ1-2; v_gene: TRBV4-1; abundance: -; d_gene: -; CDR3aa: CASSRDSANYGYTF; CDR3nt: TGCGCCAGCAGTCGAGACAGTGCTAACTATGGCTACACCTTC
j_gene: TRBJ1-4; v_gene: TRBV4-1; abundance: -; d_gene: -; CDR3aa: CASSQTPPLGEKLFF; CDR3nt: TGCGCCAGCAGCCAAACCCCACCCCTAGGTGAAAAACTGTTTTTT
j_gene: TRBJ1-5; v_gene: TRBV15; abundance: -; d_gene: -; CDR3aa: CATSRTTAGINQPQHF; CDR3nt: TGTGCCACCAGCAGAACCACCGCGGGCATCAATCAGCCCCAGCATTTT
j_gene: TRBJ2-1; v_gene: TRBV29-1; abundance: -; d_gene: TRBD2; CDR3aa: CSVLTSGIRNEQFF; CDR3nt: TGCAGCGTCCTGACTAGCGGGATTCGCAATGAGCAGTTCTTC
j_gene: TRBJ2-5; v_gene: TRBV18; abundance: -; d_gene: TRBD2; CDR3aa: CASSPPGLAGGSPRETQYF; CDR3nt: TGTGCCAGCTCACCACCCGGACTAGCGGGAGGGTCGCCAAGAGAGACCCAGTACTTC
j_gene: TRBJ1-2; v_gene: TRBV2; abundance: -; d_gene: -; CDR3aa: CASRGATYGYTF; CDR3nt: TGTGCCAGCAGGGGCGCTACCTATGGCTACACCTTC
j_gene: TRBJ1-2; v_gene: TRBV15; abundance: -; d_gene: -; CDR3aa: CATSRDPAKTGEGYTF; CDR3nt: TGTGCCACCAGCAGAGATCCAGCCAAGACGGGGGAGGGCTACACCTTC
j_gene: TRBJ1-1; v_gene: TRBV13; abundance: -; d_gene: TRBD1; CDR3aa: CASSARQGAEAFF; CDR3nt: TGTGCCAGCAGCGCCCGACAGGGGGCTGAAGCTTTCTTT
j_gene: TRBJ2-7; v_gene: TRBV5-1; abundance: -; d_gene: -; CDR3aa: CASSLTSGINYEQYF; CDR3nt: TGCGCCAGCAGCTTGACATCAGGGATAAACTACGAGCAGTACTTC
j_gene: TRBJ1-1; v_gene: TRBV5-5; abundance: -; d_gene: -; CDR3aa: CASSLQRGGNTEAFF; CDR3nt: TGTGCCAGCAGCTTACAAAGGGGTGGGAACACTGAAGCTTTCTTT
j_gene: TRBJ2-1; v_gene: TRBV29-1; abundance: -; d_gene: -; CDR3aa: CSVRTRGAYNEQFF; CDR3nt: TGCAGCGTTCGAACCAGGGGTGCATACAATGAGCAGTTCTTC
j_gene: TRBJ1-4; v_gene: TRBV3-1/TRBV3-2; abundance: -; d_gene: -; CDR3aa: CASSQGTGRGGEKLFF; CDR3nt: TGTGCCAGCAGCCAAGGCACAGGGAGAGGGGGTGAAAAACTGTTTTTT